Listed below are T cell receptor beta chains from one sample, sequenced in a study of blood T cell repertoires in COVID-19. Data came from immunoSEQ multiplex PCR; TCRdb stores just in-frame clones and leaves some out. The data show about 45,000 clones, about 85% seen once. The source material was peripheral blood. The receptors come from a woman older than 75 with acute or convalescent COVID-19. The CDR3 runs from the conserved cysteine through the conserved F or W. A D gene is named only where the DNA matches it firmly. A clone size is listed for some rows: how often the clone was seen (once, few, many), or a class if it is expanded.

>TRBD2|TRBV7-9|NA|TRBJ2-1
CASSLVAGNHNEQFF
TGTGCCAGCAGCTTAGTAGCGGGAAACCACAATGAGCAGTTCTTC
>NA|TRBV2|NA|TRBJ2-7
CASRSRSSYEQYF
TGTGCCAGCAGATCCCGGAGCTCCTACGAGCAGTACTTC
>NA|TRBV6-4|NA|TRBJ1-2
CASSSGHDGYTF
TGTGCCAGCTCCTCAGGCCACGATGGCTACACCTTC
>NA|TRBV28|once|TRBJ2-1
CASSSDGNNEQFF
TGTGCCAGCAGTTCCGACGGGAACAATGAGCAGTTCTTC
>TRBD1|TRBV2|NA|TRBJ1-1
CAIGQGGVRAEAFF
TGTGCCATCGGACAGGGAGGTGTAAGGGCTGAAGCTTTCTTT
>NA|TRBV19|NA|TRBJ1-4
CASSPPGAEGEKLFF
TGTGCCAGTAGCCCCCCCGGAGCGGAAGGCGAAAAACTGTTTTTT
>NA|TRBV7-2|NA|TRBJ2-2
CASSLVPRNTGELFF
TGTGCCAGCAGCTTAGTCCCGAGGAACACCGGGGAGCTGTTTTTT
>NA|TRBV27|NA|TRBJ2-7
CASSLAVGKRYEQYF
TGTGCCAGCAGTTTAGCGGTCGGCAAGCGCTACGAGCAGTACTTC
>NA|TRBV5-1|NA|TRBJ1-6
CASSLYTDKNSPLHF
TGCGCCAGCAGCTTGTATACAGACAAAAATTCACCCCTCCACTTT
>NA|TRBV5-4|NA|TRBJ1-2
CASSPQGYGYTF
TGTGCCAGCAGCCCTCAGGGGTATGGCTACACCTTC
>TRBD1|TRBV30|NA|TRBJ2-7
CAWRRTGGLGEQYF
TGTGCCTGGAGGAGGACAGGGGGCCTTGGAGAGCAGTACTTC
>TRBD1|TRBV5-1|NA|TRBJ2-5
CASSPTGFTEETQYF
TGCGCCAGCAGCCCGACAGGGTTTACCGAAGAGACCCAGTACTTC
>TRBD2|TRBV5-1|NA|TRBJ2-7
CASSLVPSGSSYEQYF
TGCGCCAGCAGCTTGGTTCCTAGCGGGAGTTCCTACGAGCAGTACTTC
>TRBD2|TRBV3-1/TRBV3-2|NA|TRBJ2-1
CASSQGVAGGPGNEQFF
TGTGCCAGCAGCCAAGGGGTTGCGGGAGGGCCCGGCAATGAGCAGTTCTTC
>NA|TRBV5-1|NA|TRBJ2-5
CASSPDGEKTQYF
TGCGCCAGCAGCCCCGATGGTGAGAAGACCCAGTACTTC
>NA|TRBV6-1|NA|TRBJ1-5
CASSEGGVSQPQHF
TGTGCCAGCAGTGAGGGGGGGGTTTCTCAGCCCCAGCATTTT
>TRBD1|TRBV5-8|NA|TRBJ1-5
CASSLSMGTGAYQPQHF
TGTGCCAGCAGTCTTTCTATGGGAACAGGGGCGTATCAGCCCCAGCATTTT
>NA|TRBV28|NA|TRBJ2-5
CASSLSGFGETQYF
TGTGCCAGCAGTTTATCAGGGTTCGGGGAGACCCAGTACTTC
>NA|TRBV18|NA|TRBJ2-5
CASSPAGLRQETQYF
TGTGCCAGCTCACCAGCGGGACTCAGACAAGAGACCCAGTACTTC
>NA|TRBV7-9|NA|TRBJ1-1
CASSLLQERFF
TGTGCCAGCAGCTTACTCCAAGAACGGTTCTTT
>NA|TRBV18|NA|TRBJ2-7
CASSPRSSQKSYEQYF
TGTGCCAGCTCACCACGGTCTAGCCAAAAATCCTACGAGCAGTACTTC
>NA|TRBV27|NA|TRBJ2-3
CASSFDYTTDTQYF
TGTGCCAGCAGTTTTGACTACACCACAGATACGCAGTATTTT
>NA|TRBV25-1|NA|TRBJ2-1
CASSRLGANNEQFF
TGTGCCAGCAGTAGGCTGGGCGCAAACAATGAGCAGTTCTTC
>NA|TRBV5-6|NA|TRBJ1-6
CASSFDRNSPLHF
TGTGCCAGCAGCTTTGATCGGAATTCACCCCTCCACTTT
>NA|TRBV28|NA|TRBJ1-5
CASTAWGGAQQPQHF
TGTGCCAGCACCGCCTGGGGGGGGGCACAGCAGCCCCAGCATTTT
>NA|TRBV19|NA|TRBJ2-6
CASSLTISGANVLTF
TGTGCCAGTAGTCTAACGATCTCTGGGGCCAACGTCCTGACTTTC
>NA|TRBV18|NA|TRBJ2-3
CASSPFRDTQYF
TGTGCCAGCTCACCATTCAGAGATACGCAGTATTTT
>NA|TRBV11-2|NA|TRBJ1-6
CASSLGEKSPLHF
TGTGCCAGCAGCTTAGGCGAGAAGTCACCCCTCCACTTT
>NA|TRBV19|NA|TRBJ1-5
CASSRTGDHSNQPQHF
TGTGCCAGTAGTCGAACGGGGGATCATAGCAATCAGCCCCAGCATTTT
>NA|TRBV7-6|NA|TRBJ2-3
CASSLAGVRTDTQYF
TGTGCCAGCAGCTTAGCGGGAGTCCGGACAGATACGCAGTATTTT
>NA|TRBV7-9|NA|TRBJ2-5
CASSLGGLRMETQYF
TGTGCCAGCAGCTTAGGGGGACTTCGGATGGAGACCCAGTACTTC
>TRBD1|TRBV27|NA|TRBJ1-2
CASSSAGTGPLSNYGYTF
TGTGCCAGCAGTTCAGCCGGGACAGGCCCCCTTTCTAACTATGGCTACACCTTC
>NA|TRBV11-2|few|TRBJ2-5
CASSLGGGGETQYF
TGTGCCAGCAGCTTAGGAGGGGGGGGAGAGACCCAGTACTTC
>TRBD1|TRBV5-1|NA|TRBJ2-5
CASSKDRGQETQYF
TGCGCCAGCAGCAAAGACAGGGGACAAGAGACCCAGTACTTC
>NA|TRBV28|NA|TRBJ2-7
CASSQSHEQYF
TGTGCCAGCAGTCAGTCGCACGAGCAGTACTTC
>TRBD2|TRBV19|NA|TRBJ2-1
CASSIYWATSAWKNEQFF
TGTGCCAGTAGTATTTATTGGGCGACTAGCGCTTGGAAGAATGAGCAGTTCTTC